Listed below are T cell receptor beta chains from one sample, sequenced in a study of beta chain features in type 1 diabetes. Libraries were prepared by immunoSEQ multiplex PCR; TCRdb keeps only in-frame clonotypes and omits some of them. The sample consists of some 290,000 clones, 14% of them appearing once. The sequenced sample was naive CD4+ T cells from blood. These TCRs come from a young man with type 1 diabetes. Each CDR3 is given with its conserved first and last residue. The D gene is left open where the match is weak. A row's size may be missing; if present it is once, few, many or a size class.

clone size	D gene	V gene	J gene	CDR3 protein	CDR3 DNA
.	.	TRBV29-1	TRBJ2-1	CSGYTSSYNEQFF	TGCAGCGGCTATACTAGCTCCTACAATGAGCAGTTCTTC
once	TRBD1	TRBV2	TRBJ2-1	CASRGQVEQFF	TGTGCCAGCAGGGGACAGGTTGAGCAGTTCTTC
.	.	TRBV5-1	TRBJ2-7	CASSPTPAGNSYEQYF	TGCGCCAGCAGCCCTACACCCGCAGGGAACTCCTACGAGCAGTACTTC
.	TRBD1	TRBV19	TRBJ2-1	CASHSRGQGYNEQFF	TGTGCCAGCCACAGTCGAGGACAGGGCTACAATGAGCAGTTCTTC
few	.	TRBV19	TRBJ2-1	CASSIRLENEQFF	TGTGCCAGTAGTATCCGACTAGAGAATGAGCAGTTCTTC
.	.	TRBV19	TRBJ2-6	CASSIEGRGGANVLTF	TGTGCCAGTAGTATTGAGGGTAGAGGTGGGGCCAACGTCCTGACTTTC
few	.	TRBV21-1	TRBJ2-1	CASSKDAAQAGAYNEQFF	TGTGCCAGCAGCAAAGACGCTGCTCAAGCGGGAGCTTACAATGAGCAGTTCTTC
few	.	TRBV4-2	TRBJ2-6	CASSQDIGAGANVLTF	TGTGCCAGCAGCCAAGATATAGGGGCTGGGGCCAACGTCCTGACTTTC
.	.	TRBV7-9	TRBJ2-3	CASSPRTVEDTQYF	TGTGCCAGCAGCCCCCGGACAGTAGAAGATACGCAGTATTTT
.	TRBD2	TRBV5-1	TRBJ2-1	CASSLAGDAYNEQFF	TGCGCCAGCAGCTTAGCGGGGGACGCCTACAATGAGCAGTTCTTC
few	.	TRBV5-4	TRBJ2-5	CASSLASGQETQYF	TGTGCCAGCAGCTTGGCCTCAGGCCAAGAGACCCAGTACTTC
few	.	TRBV2	TRBJ2-7	CASSSATEQYF	TGTGCCAGCAGTTCAGCGACCGAGCAGTACTTC
.	.	TRBV4-2	TRBJ2-7	CASSAGVLAYEQYF	TGTGCCAGCAGCGCAGGGGTATTAGCCTACGAGCAGTACTTC
few	.	TRBV28	TRBJ1-1	CASSLSGTGMNTEAFF	TGTGCCAGCAGTTTATCAGGAACAGGCATGAACACTGAAGCTTTCTTT
.	.	TRBV19	TRBJ2-6	CASSSFSSGANVLTF	TGTGCCAGTAGTAGTTTCAGCTCTGGGGCCAACGTCCTGACTTTC
.	.	TRBV6-6	TRBJ1-1	CASSPIQPGLTTEAFF	TGTGCCAGCAGTCCTATTCAGCCAGGGTTAACCACTGAAGCTTTCTTT
.	.	TRBV5-1	TRBJ2-1	CASSLWLATYNEQFF	TGCGCCAGCAGCTTGTGGCTAGCGACCTACAATGAGCAGTTCTTC
.	.	TRBV5-4	TRBJ1-4	CASSLKTAGANEKLFF	TGTGCCAGCAGCCTTAAAACGGCGGGAGCTAATGAAAAACTGTTTTTT
few	TRBD2	TRBV19	TRBJ2-3	CASSIEGGRTDTQYF	TGTGCCAGTAGTATTGAGGGCGGGAGGACAGATACGCAGTATTTT
few	TRBD1	TRBV5-4	TRBJ2-1	CASSSPPDRGPYNEQFF	TGTGCCAGCAGCTCACCGCCGGACAGGGGGCCTTACAATGAGCAGTTCTTC
.	TRBD2	TRBV14	TRBJ2-5	CASSQGVSGTETQYF	TGTGCCAGCAGCCAGGGAGTTAGCGGGACAGAGACCCAGTACTTC
few	.	TRBV7-8	TRBJ1-2	CASSLERTVYGYTF	TGTGCCAGCAGCTTAGAAAGGACAGTCTATGGCTACACCTTC
few	TRBD1	TRBV27	TRBJ2-7	CASSFGQGRNEQYF	TGTGCCAGCAGTTTTGGACAGGGGCGGAACGAGCAGTACTTC
few	TRBD1	TRBV18	TRBJ2-1	CASSPGTGAKNEQFF	TGTGCCAGCTCACCAGGTACAGGGGCAAAGAATGAGCAGTTCTTC
.	TRBD1	TRBV18	TRBJ2-1	CASSPWDRYNEQFF	TGTGCCAGCTCACCATGGGACAGATACAATGAGCAGTTCTTC
few	TRBD1	TRBV30	TRBJ2-5	CAWNTGANQETQYF	TGTGCCTGGAATACAGGGGCTAACCAAGAGACCCAGTACTTC
.	.	TRBV2	TRBJ2-3	CASSEDTSTDTQYF	TGTGCCAGCAGTGAAGATACCAGTACAGATACGCAGTATTTT
.	.	TRBV6-6	TRBJ1-1	CASSLGGVGNTEAFF	TGTGCCAGCAGCCTCGGGGGGGTAGGAAACACTGAAGCTTTCTTT
few	.	TRBV25-1	TRBJ2-7	CASSRGPSNYEQYF	TGTGCCAGCAGCAGGGGACCAAGTAACTACGAGCAGTACTTC
few	.	TRBV5-1	TRBJ2-1	CASSLNGNLMDEQFF	TGCGCCAGCAGCTTGAACGGGAATCTCATGGATGAGCAGTTCTTC
few	.	TRBV29-1	TRBJ2-1	CSVGTQYNEQFF	TGCAGCGTAGGGACTCAGTACAATGAGCAGTTCTTC
.	.	TRBV15	TRBJ2-2	CATSRNPQAGELFF	TGTGCCACCAGCAGAAACCCCCAGGCCGGGGAGCTGTTTTTT
.	TRBD1	TRBV7-3	TRBJ2-7	CASSLSGTGNYEQYF	TGTGCCAGCAGCTTAAGTGGGACAGGGAACTACGAGCAGTACTTC
.	TRBD1	TRBV30	TRBJ1-1	CAWSPDRDEAFF	TGTGCCTGGAGTCCCGACAGGGATGAAGCTTTCTTT
.	.	TRBV7-9	TRBJ2-5	CASNQGTQYF	TGTGCCAGCAACCAGGGGACCCAGTACTTC
.	TRBD2	TRBV29-1	TRBJ2-7	CSPEAGWYEQYF	TGCAGCCCCGAAGCGGGGTGGTACGAGCAGTACTTC
.	.	TRBV18	TRBJ2-3	CASSPMGQGTDTQYF	TGTGCCAGCTCACCGATGGGGCAGGGAACAGATACGCAGTATTTT
few	TRBD1	TRBV6-1	TRBJ2-7	CASSRNPGQGDEQYF	TGTGCCAGCAGTAGAAATCCGGGACAGGGGGACGAGCAGTACTTC
.	TRBD1	TRBV7-2	TRBJ2-7	CASSSGQSYEQYF	TGTGCCAGCAGCTCGGGACAGTCCTACGAGCAGTACTTC
once	TRBD1	TRBV10-3	TRBJ2-7	CAISDHSLQGAYEQYF	TGTGCCATCAGTGACCACAGTTTACAGGGGGCATACGAGCAGTACTTC
few	.	TRBV29-1	TRBJ2-3	CSVGGTAETSTDTQYF	TGCAGCGTCGGCGGGACAGCCGAGACTAGCACAGATACGCAGTATTTT
few	TRBD1	TRBV28	TRBJ1-2	CASSHGTGLNYGYTF	TGTGCCAGCAGCCACGGGACAGGTTTAAACTATGGCTACACCTTC